The TCR beta chain under discussion was sequenced for a study of response to subunit inactivated influenza vaccine. There are a few counts of this clonotype. Its antigen is unknown. MiXCR, applied by TCRdb to the RT-PCR reads, yields one record per CDR3 protein. In the table there are 500,000 to 550,000 distinct CDR3 sequences, about 7.6% of which are singletons. Overall study results and limits: Few additional T cells are recruited per seasonal influenza vaccination, authors suggested.

This sequence was found in a man in his fifties or sixties who received an inactivated influenza vaccine. The sequencing used PBMCs from blood, collected around 25 months after vaccination.

CDR3 nucleotides: TGTGCCAGCGGACAGATACTCGACTCTGGGGCCAACGTCCTGACTTTC. This encodes CASGQILDSGANVLTF. This chain uses TRBV6-1 with TRBJ2-6; D is perhaps TRBD1 (6 bases). Trimming removed 8 bases from V and 0 bases from J, with 14 bases in between. The CDR3 spans 16 residues. Germline loops: CDR1 MNHNS, CDR2 SASEGT.